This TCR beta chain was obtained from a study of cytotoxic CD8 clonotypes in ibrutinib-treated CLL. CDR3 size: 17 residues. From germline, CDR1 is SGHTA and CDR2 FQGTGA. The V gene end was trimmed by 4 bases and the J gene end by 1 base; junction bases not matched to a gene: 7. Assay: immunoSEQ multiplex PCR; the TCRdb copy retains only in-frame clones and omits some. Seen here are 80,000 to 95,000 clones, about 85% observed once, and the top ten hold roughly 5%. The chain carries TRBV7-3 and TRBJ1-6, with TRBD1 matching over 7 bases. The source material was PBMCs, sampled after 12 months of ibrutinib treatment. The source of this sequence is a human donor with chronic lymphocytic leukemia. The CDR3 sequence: CASSYPGQVSYNSPLHF. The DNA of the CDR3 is TGTGCCAGCAGCTACCCTGGACAGGTGTCCTATAATTCACCCCTCCACTTT.